The TCR beta chain under discussion was sequenced for a study of immune characterization of retroperitoneal liposarcoma. This CDR3 spans 13 amino acids. CDR1 is MNHNS and CDR2 is SASEGT in the germline V gene. TCRdb re-derived calls from the PCR reads in MiXCR, one entry per CDR3 protein. The table includes around 12,000 distinct CDR3 sequences, 40% to 50% detected once. This clonotype is labeled as medium-sized. The TCR was taken from a female donor with retroperitoneal liposarcoma. The V call is TRBV6-1, the J call TRBJ2-1; D not resolved. The better agreement between TRBJ2-7 and the DNA end casts doubt on the J call. Specimen: tumor tissue. In DNA form, the CDR3 reads TGTGCCAGCAGTGAAGGTGGCAGGTACGAGCAGTACTTC. It codes for CASSEGGRYEQYF.